These 31 T cell receptor beta chains were all obtained from the same sample, sequenced in a study of blood T cell repertoires in COVID-19 (dated by TCRdb to 2020 to 2021). Library preparation used the immunoSEQ multiplex PCR assay. The source is immuneACCESS, and TCRdb retained only in-frame sequences with V and J called. Part of the clones is not carried over; for the studies checked, unresolved V genes explain less than half of this, and the remainder is unexplained. The sample records some 340,000 clones, roughly 85% of which are singletons. Roughly 3.6% of the sample lies in the top ten. Sequencing used peripheral blood. These receptors came from a woman under 30 with acute or convalescent COVID-19.

The rearrangement links TRBV2 to TRBJ2-7, with D possibly being TRBD1 (5 bases). The CDR3 spans 12 residues. CDR1 is SNHLY and CDR2 is FYNNEI in the germline V gene. V lost 7 bases to trimming and J lost 6 bases, with 13 bases between them. The CDR3 protein is CASTETAGEQYF. DNA for the CDR3: TGTGCCAGCACCGAGACAGCCGGCGAGCAGTACTTC. Filled out from reference TRBV2 and TRBJ2-7, the complete variable domain reads EPEVTQTPSHQVTQMGQEVILRCVPISNHLYFYWYRQILGQKVEFLVSFYNNEISEKSEIFDDQFSVERPDGSNFTLKIRSTKLEDSAMYFCASTETAGEQYFGPGTRLTVT.

The chain recombines TRBV19 with TRBJ2-2, with 10 positions matching TRBD1. V shed 5 bases and J 1 base; nucleotides not matched to a gene: 13. CDR1 and CDR2 (germline): LNHDA, SQIVND (reference sequence). CDR3 length: 19 amino acids. The CDR3 spells CASSGWDRGIPGNTGELFF. The DNA for the CDR3 is TGTGCCAGTAGTGGCTGGGACAGGGGAATTCCCGGGAACACCGGGGAGCTGTTTTTT.

The J gene is TRBJ2-1, the V gene TRBV13, with 7 positions matching TRBD1. V gave up 5 bases and J gave up 5 bases; unmatched junction bases: 9. The CDR3 extends over 15 amino acids. Germline CDR1 reads PRHDT; CDR2 reads FYEKMQ (reference sequence). The CDR3 is CASSTRQGLNNEQFF. The CDR3 nucleotides read TGTGCCAGCAGCACCAGACAGGGTTTGAACAATGAGCAGTTCTTC.

The rearrangement joins TRBV5-6 to TRBJ2-7; no clear D. Per germline, CDR1 SGHDT and CDR2 YYEEEE. This CDR3 is 13 amino acids long. Trimming shortened V by 0 bases and J by 8 bases, and 12 bases separated the two germline ends. CDR3 amino acids: CASSLGGVFQQYF. The CDR3, as DNA: TGTGCCAGCAGCTTGGGAGGTGTTTTCCAGCAGTACTTC.

In DNA form, the CDR3 reads TGCGCCAGCAGTGAAGGGACAGAGAGCTCCTATAATTCACCCCTCCACTTT. Amino acids: CASSEGTESSYNSPLHF. V and J are TRBV10-2 and TRBJ1-6; TRBD1 agrees at 7 bases. CDR3 length equals 17 residues. CDR1 is WSHSY, CDR2 SAAADI, per germline. The V gene end was trimmed by 3 bases and the J gene end by 0 bases; junction bases not matched to a gene: 5.

The chain links TRBV5-5 to TRBJ2-3; 8 positions agree with TRBD1. With 5 bases clipped from V and 3 bases from J, the junction kept 11 bases outside the gene matches. CDR1 is SGHKS and CDR2 is YYEKEE in the germline V gene (reference sequence). This CDR3 region has 16 residues. The CDR3, as DNA: TGTGCCAGCAGTTCACGGGTTGACAGGGGAACAGATACGCAGTATTTT. This sequence encodes CASSSRVDRGTDTQYF.

The chain joins TRBV3-1 (or the pseudogene TRBV3-2) to TRBJ2-5; D might be TRBD2 (5 bases). Trimming removed 1 base from V and 3 bases from J, with 9 bases in between. This CDR3 contains 14 residues. Germline CDR1 and CDR2: LGHDT and YNNKEL (reference sequence). For the CDR3, the DNA is TGTGCCAGCAGCCAAGTTCAGCGGAAAGAGACCCAGTACTTC. It yields the protein CASSQVQRKETQYF.

V and J are TRBV2 and TRBJ2-1; tentative D call: TRBD2 (6 bases). The CDR3 length is 15 residues. Germline V gene data show CDR1 as SNHLY and CDR2 as FYNNEI. Trimming pared 1 base from V and 8 bases from J, leaving 15 bases between. The CDR3 loop reads CASSEVRTNFDEQFF. DNA of the CDR3: TGTGCCAGCAGTGAAGTGCGGACTAATTTCGATGAGCAGTTCTTC.

The chain links TRBV7-8 to TRBJ2-7; 8 bases map to TRBD1. This CDR3 region has 16 residues. Trimming removed 3 bases from V and 3 bases from J; junction bases left unmatched: 10. Germline V gene lookup returns CDR1 SGHVS and CDR2 FQNEAQ. Here the CDR3 DNA reads TGTGCCAGCAGCTTGGCAACAGGGGGATTTAACTACGAGCAGTACTTC. Protein product: CASSLATGGFNYEQYF.

The chain carries TRBV6-1 and TRBJ2-3; 10 bases are a match to TRBD1. The V segment lost 3 bases and the J segment 6 bases; nucleotides outside the gene matches: 6. Looked up from germline, CDR1 is MNHNS and CDR2 is SASEGT. The CDR3 consists of 15 residues. CDR3 amino acids: CASSDGDRGPDTQYF. CDR3 nucleotide sequence: TGTGCCAGCAGTGACGGGGACAGGGGACCCGATACGCAGTATTTT.

The chain employs TRBV15 and TRBJ2-3; D might be TRBD1 (6 bases). This CDR3 region has 15 residues. Trimming removed 5 bases from V and 6 bases from J, with 18 bases in between. Germline-derived CDR1 and CDR2 are LNHNV and YYDKDF (reference sequence). CDR3 amino acids: CATSFQQGGGDTQYF. CDR3 in DNA: TGTGCCACCAGCTTCCAACAGGGCGGTGGGGATACGCAGTATTTT.

This clone came up a few times. The chain is built from TRBV30 and TRBJ1-1; the match to TRBD1 covers 11 bases. Germline CDR1 GTSNPN, CDR2 SVGIG (reference sequence). The CDR3 runs to 15 residues. Losses at the gene ends were 2 bases for V and 3 bases for J; bases not matched to a gene: 5. This chain's CDR3 is CAWSLLDRGHTEAFF. Here the CDR3 DNA reads TGTGCCTGGAGTTTATTGGACAGGGGGCACACTGAAGCTTTCTTT.

A single count supports this clone. The chain's CDR3 is CASSQSSGGPYQETQYF. The DNA for the CDR3 is TGTGCCAGCAGCCAGTCTAGCGGGGGGCCGTACCAAGAGACCCAGTACTTC. The chain combines TRBV3-1 (or the pseudogene TRBV3-2) with TRBJ2-5; 11 bases line up with TRBD2. This CDR3 is 17 amino acids long. Germline V lookup: CDR1 LGHDT, CDR2 YNNKEL (reference sequence). The trim removed 3 bases at V and 0 bases at J, leaving 6 bases unmatched.

The chain is built from TRBV11-2 and TRBJ2-2; 12 positions match TRBD2. J was trimmed by 4 bases and V by 1 base; bases with no gene match: 10. This CDR3 spans 19 amino acids. CDR1 is SGHAT, CDR2 FQNNGV, per germline. DNA of the CDR3: TGTGCCAGCAGCTTAGTGTGGGGACTAGCGGGCGGAACCACCGGGGAGCTGTTTTTT. Translating it yields CASSLVWGLAGGTTGELFF.

The chain combines TRBV6-2 or TRBV6-3 with TRBJ1-1; unclear D gene. V gave up 6 bases and J gave up 5 bases, with 19 bases separating them. This CDR3 has 15 amino acids. The germline V gene has CDR1 MNHEY and CDR2 SVGEGT. The CDR3 DNA reads TGTGCCAGCAGCCCGATGAGCGATACGTGGACTGAAGCTTTCTTT. Amino acids: CASSPMSDTWTEAFF.

J is TRBJ1-6 and V is TRBV2; TRBD1 matches at 7 bases. CDR3 size: 13 residues. The junction had 1 base not matched to a gene; V was cut back by 5 bases and J by 6 bases. Germline V gene data show CDR1 as SNHLY and CDR2 as FYNNEI. CDR3 in amino acids: CASSRQGNSPLHF. DNA of the CDR3: TGTGCCAGCAGTCGACAGGGTAATTCACCCCTCCACTTT.

The chain employs TRBV5-1 and TRBJ1-1, with 7 bases aligning to TRBD1. V trimming: 4 bases; J trimming: 4 bases; junction bases outside the gene matches: 7. The CDR3 contains 14 residues. Germline V gives CDR1 SGHRS, CDR2 YFSETQ. The CDR3 region has the DNA TGCGCCAGCAGCAACCTACAGGGGTCCACTGAAGCTTTCTTT. Translated, it gives CASSNLQGSTEAFF. Filled out from reference TRBV5-1 and TRBJ1-1, the complete variable domain reads KAGVTQTPRYLIKTRGQQVTLSCSPISGHRSVSWYQQTPGQGLQFLFEYFSETQRNKGNFPGRFSGRQFSNSRSEMNVSTLELGDSALYLCASSNLQGSTEAFFGQGTRLTVV.

The V call is TRBV5-1, the J call TRBJ2-7; D gene unclear. This CDR3 is built from 14 residues. Trimming took off 0 bases at V and 0 bases at J, with 7 bases between the two ends. From germline, CDR1 is SGHRS and CDR2 YFSETQ. The CDR3 nucleotides read TGCGCCAGCAGCTTGGGACATAACTCCTACGAGCAGTACTTC. Encoded protein: CASSLGHNSYEQYF.

J is TRBJ2-1 and V is TRBV11-2; D may be TRBD2 (6 bases). Trimming removed 2 bases from V and 9 bases from J, with 8 bases in between. This CDR3 has 12 residues. Germline CDR1 reads SGHAT; CDR2 reads FQNNGV. In nucleotides, the CDR3 is TGTGCCAGCAGCTTAAAGACTAGTGAGCAGTTCTTC. Protein sequence: CASSLKTSEQFF.

V usage is TRBV11-2 and J usage is TRBJ1-1; D possibly corresponds to TRBD1 (6 bases). The CDR3 contains 15 residues. V dropped 3 bases and J dropped 0 bases, with 11 bases sitting between them. Germline V lookup: CDR1 SGHAT, CDR2 FQNNGV. CDR3 bases: TGTGCCAGCAGCTTGGGACGGACAGTGAACACTGAAGCTTTCTTT. As protein: CASSLGRTVNTEAFF. Full variable domain (outside the CDR3, taken from reference TRBV11-2 and TRBJ1-1): EAGVAQSPRYKIIEKRQSVAFWCNPISGHATLYWYQQILGQGPKLLIQFQNNGVVDDSQLPKDRFSAERLKGVDSTLKIQPAKLEDSAVYLCASSLGRTVNTEAFFGQGTRLTVV.

V and J are TRBV5-8 and TRBJ1-4; D gene uncertain. Looked up from germline, CDR1 is SGHTS and CDR2 is YDEGEE. This CDR3 is built from 14 residues. Trimming shortened V by 4 bases and J by 8 bases, and 15 bases separated the two germline ends. The CDR3 DNA reads as TGTGCCAGCAGCCTGCTGTGGGCTGAGGAAAAACTGTTTTTT. This codes for CASSLLWAEEKLFF.

This rearrangement joins TRBV29-1 to TRBJ1-5; D is perhaps TRBD1 (5 bases). The CDR3 sequence is 15 residues long. The germline V and J ends were trimmed by 6 bases and 1 base, with 16 bases remaining between them. Per the germline V gene, CDR1 is SQVTM and CDR2 is ANQGSEA. The DNA for the CDR3 is TGCAGCGTGAACCTTGCAGGGTCGAGCAATCAGCCCCAGCATTTT. This gives the protein CSVNLAGSSNQPQHF.

This clone was observed once. This chain connects TRBV19 to TRBJ1-3; D uncertain. Trimming left V 5 bases short and J 0 bases short, with 5 bases between. The CDR3 sequence is 13 residues long. Looked up from germline, CDR1 is LNHDA and CDR2 is SQIVND (reference sequence). The CDR3 sequence: CASSPNSGNTIYF. CDR3 DNA: TGTGCCAGTAGTCCTAACTCTGGAAACACCATATATTTT.

This rearrangement joins TRBV11-3 to TRBJ2-2, with D uncertain. Germline loops: CDR1 SGHNT, CDR2 YENEEA. CDR3 size: 13 residues. With 4 bases removed from V and 6 bases from J, the gap between germline ends came to 9 bases. The CDR3 protein is CASSSMSAGELFF. CDR3 coding DNA: TGTGCCAGCAGCTCAATGTCGGCCGGGGAGCTGTTTTTT.

J is TRBJ1-2 and V is TRBV5-1, with D possibly matching TRBD1 (5 bases). Trimming took 0 bases from V and 6 from J, leaving 6 bases between them. This CDR3 region has 12 residues. The V gene's germline CDR1 is SGHRS and CDR2 YFSETQ. The CDR3 region has the DNA TGCGCCAGCAGCTTGGCAGGGAATGGCTACACCTTC. This codes for CASSLAGNGYTF.

This chain connects TRBV28 to TRBJ1-5, with D possibly being TRBD1 (6 bases). V lost 5 bases and J 7 bases, leaving 15 bases between the germline ends. The germline gives CDR1 MDHEN, CDR2 SYDVKM. The CDR3 is made up of 14 amino acids. DNA for the CDR3: TGTGCCAGCAGTCGACGGACAGCAGGACAGCCCCAGCATTTT. It encodes CASSRRTAGQPQHF.

V is TRBV9 and J is TRBJ2-7; D ambiguous. The CDR3 contains 14 residues. The germline CDR1 and CDR2 sequences are SGDLS and YYNGEE. Trimming removed 0 bases from V and 1 base from J, with 8 bases in between. In DNA, the CDR3 is TGTGCCAGCAGCGTAGAAGGAGAGTCCTACGAGCAGTACTTC. It encodes CASSVEGESYEQYF. The variable domain in full, completed from reference TRBV9 and TRBJ2-7, reads DSGVTQTPKHLITATGQRVTLRCSPRSGDLSVYWYQQSLDQGLQFLIQYYNGEERAKGNILERFSAQQFPDLHSELNLSSLELGDSALYFCASSVEGESYEQYFGPGTRLTVT.

The chain links TRBV24-1 to TRBJ2-7; 11 bases are shared with TRBD2. The CDR3 runs 15 residues. The ends lost 5 bases at V and 7 bases at J; junction bases unmatched: 9. Per germline, CDR1 KGHDR and CDR2 SFDVKD. The CDR3 DNA is TGTGCCACCAGTGTACCCGCTAGCGGGGGGTGGGAGCAGTACTTC. As protein: CATSVPASGGWEQYF.

This rearrangement joins TRBV4-1 to TRBJ2-7; 9 nucleotides agree with TRBD1. V shed 2 bases, J shed 9 bases, and the junction held 11 bases outside the gene matches. This CDR3 is built from 15 residues. In germline, CDR1 is MGHRA, CDR2 YSYEKL. The DNA of the CDR3 is TGCGCCAGCAGCCAACCCGGGACAGGGCTACGATCGCAGTACTTC. Translated: CASSQPGTGLRSQYF.

The J gene is TRBJ1-2, the V gene TRBV7-8; D is possibly TRBD1 (5 bases). V was trimmed by 1 base and J by 3 bases, leaving 12 bases between them. CDR1 is SGHVS and CDR2 is FQNEAQ in the germline V gene. This CDR3 has 15 amino acids. CDR3: CASSLVPTGHYGYTF. The CDR3 region has the DNA TGTGCCAGCAGCTTAGTCCCCACAGGCCACTATGGCTACACCTTC.

This clone was detected once. This sequence joins TRBV11-3 and TRBJ1-1; D gene unclear. V was shortened by 7 bases and J by 1 base, with 13 bases between the two germline ends. The germline CDR1 and CDR2 sequences are SGHNT and YENEEA. CDR3 length: 14 amino acids. The CDR3 region has the DNA TGTGCCAGCATCTGCGAGCGGGGGAACACTGAAGCTTTCTTT. Translated, it gives CASICERGNTEAFF.